This T cell receptor beta chain comes out of a study of control samples from healthy donors and cancer patients. The table came from immunoSEQ multiplex PCR; TCRdb's copy has only in-frame clones and leaves some out. The data show 180,000 or so clones, 90% to 95% seen once. The CDR3 sequence is 15 residues long. Germline V CDR1 and CDR2: SGHAT, FQNNGV. V gave up 2 bases and J gave up 5 bases; unmatched junction bases: 3. Sample: blood. The V and J genes are TRBV11-2 and TRBJ2-3, with 11 bases aligning to TRBD2. This receptor was identified in a woman in her twenties or thirties in good health. The CDR3 DNA reads as TGTGCCAGCAGCTTACTAGCGGGGGGCGGAGATACGCAGTATTTT. This encodes CASSLLAGGGDTQYF.